This T cell receptor (beta chain) was recorded in a study of T cell changes during pregnancy in multiple sclerosis. A note on this clone: The germline gene is not matched at one end of the junction; a read error may be the cause.

CDR1 SNHLY and CDR2 FYNNEI come from the germline V gene. The CDR3 runs 14 residues. The method was immunoSEQ multiplex PCR; TCRdb's version includes in-frame clones alone and lacks a portion of them. The sample has about 36,000 clones; about nine tenths are singletons. This rearrangement joins TRBV2 to TRBJ2-7, with 9 bases matching TRBD1. The clonotype originates from a female donor in good health, enrolled as a control in a pregnancy study. The sequences come from CD4+ T cells from peripheral blood mononuclear cells, collected in the second trimester of pregnancy. In DNA, the CDR3 is TGTGCCAGCAGTAGAGATATGACAGGGGGTATTATGAACTTC. Translation gives CASSRDMTGGIMNF.